The 8 T cell receptor beta chains presented below share a single source sample, sequenced in a study of T cells in Graves' hyperthyroidism and ophthalmopathy. The TCR beta CDR3 regions underwent amplification using RNA transcripts as the source. TCR CDR3 underwent first-round RT-PCR with the HTBI primer set. TCRdb fed the multiplex PCR reads into MiXCR, producing one record per CDR3 protein. The sample lists some 350,000 distinct CDR3 sequences; nearly 15% were seen once. Sequencing was done on a sample of blood. The receptors derive from an older woman with Graves' ophthalmopathy.

This rearrangement joins TRBV5-1 to TRBJ2-2; D may be TRBD1 (6 bases). Trimming left V 0 bases short and J 4 bases short, with 10 bases between. The CDR3 is made up of 15 amino acids. Germline CDR1 is SGHRS and CDR2 is YFSETQ. The DNA of the CDR3 is TGCGCCAGCAGCTTGGTTACAGGGAGCACCGGGGAGCTGTTTTTT. Protein sequence: CASSLVTGSTGELFF.

This clonotype was observed many times. The chain uses TRBV27 and TRBJ2-7; D might be TRBD1 (6 bases). The CDR3 has 14 amino acids. V was trimmed by 3 bases and J by 4 bases, leaving 13 bases between them. Germline lookup yields CDR1 MNHEY and CDR2 SMNVEV (reference sequence). The CDR3 loop reads CASSFETGDYEQYF. CDR3 coding DNA: TGTGCCAGCAGTTTCGAGACAGGTGATTACGAGCAGTACTTC.

Many counts were recorded for this clonotype. The rearrangement joins TRBV4-2 to TRBJ2-3, with 7 bases matching TRBD1. With V trimmed by 5 bases and J by 2 bases, 7 bases remained unmatched. Germline CDR1 reads LGHNA; CDR2 reads YNFKEQ. This CDR3 has 15 residues. Written as DNA, the CDR3 is TGTGCCAGCAGCTTAGAGAGGGGGCACACAGATACGCAGTATTTT. Translation: CASSLERGHTDTQYF.

The chain combines TRBV27 with TRBJ2-1; 9 nucleotides line up with TRBD2. Per the germline V gene, CDR1 is MNHEY and CDR2 is SMNVEV (reference sequence). V gave up 5 bases and J gave up 5 bases; unmatched junction bases: 7. CDR3 length: 15 amino acids. CDR3 coding DNA: TGTGCCAGCAGTCTGGCTAGCGGGAAAAACAATGAGCAGTTCTTC. Its translation: CASSLASGKNNEQFF.

This clonotype showed up just a few times. The junction departs from germline at one end; a sequencing error may be responsible. This chain connects TRBV2 to TRBJ2-3; 7 bases are shared with TRBD2. There are 15 residues in the CDR3. Per germline, CDR1 SNHLY and CDR2 FYNNEI. CDR3 sequence reads: CASSSASGGTDTQYF. CDR3 bases: TGCGCCAGCAGTTCCGCTAGCGGAGGGACAGATACGCAGTATTTT.

This clonotype was seen a handful of times. The chain carries TRBV19 and TRBJ2-4; D could derive from TRBD1 or TRBD2 (5 bases each). V dropped 3 bases and J dropped 6 bases, with 15 bases sitting between them. Germline assignment: CDR1 LNHDA and CDR2 SQIVND (reference sequence). The CDR3 contains 15 residues. CDR3: CASSIRAGSRNIQYF. CDR3 sequence (DNA): TGTGCCAGTAGTATTAGGGCAGGGAGTAGAAACATTCAGTACTTC.

This clonotype was counted between two and nine times. The chain links TRBV18 to TRBJ2-1, with a tentative D call TRBD1 (6 bases). The germline CDR1 and CDR2 sequences are KGHSH and LQKENI. This CDR3 comprises 15 residues. V gave up 2 bases and J gave up 8 bases, with 16 bases separating them. CDR3 region: CASSPTQGSMDEQFF. In DNA form, the CDR3 reads TGTGCCAGCTCACCAACACAGGGTTCCATGGATGAGCAGTTCTTC.

This clonotype was picked up many times. This rearrangement joins TRBV3-1 to TRBJ1-5; possibly TRBD1 for D (5 bases). The germline V gene has CDR1 LGHDT and CDR2 YNNKEL (reference sequence). V was pared by 2 bases and J by 6 bases, with 14 bases between. The CDR3 runs 15 residues. In nucleotides, the CDR3 is TGTGCCAGCAGCCAAAGGGAGGGGTTCGGTCAGCCCCAGCATTTT. It is translated as CASSQREGFGQPQHF.